The sequence of this T cell receptor (beta chain) was determined in a study of shared clonotypes between healthy human individuals. The authors ran the assay at deep level. Data came from immunoSEQ multiplex PCR; TCRdb stores just in-frame clones and leaves some out. The sample holds 2 million to 2.5 million clones; almost 96% are singletons and the top ten take roughly 0.13%. Trimming removed 0 bases at V and 3 bases at J, with 5 bases between. CDR3 size: 13 residues. The germline V gene encodes CDR1 GTSNPN and CDR2 SVGIG (reference sequence). This clone came up a few times. Its target is unknown. Other DNA sequences in the sample encode the same CDR3. Whole-study results and caveats: A few donors had roughly 5% of their naive CD4 clonotypes in common.

The receptor was isolated from a man between 18 and 29 years old in good health. This sequence joins TRBV30 and TRBJ1-4, with D unclear. The sample taken for sequencing was naive CD4+ T cells sorted from blood. Regarding subset: CD45RA+ positively selected. The CDR3 DNA sequence: TGTGCCTGGAGTGTACGGTCTAATGAAAAACTGTTTTTT. It is translated as CAWSVRSNEKLFF.